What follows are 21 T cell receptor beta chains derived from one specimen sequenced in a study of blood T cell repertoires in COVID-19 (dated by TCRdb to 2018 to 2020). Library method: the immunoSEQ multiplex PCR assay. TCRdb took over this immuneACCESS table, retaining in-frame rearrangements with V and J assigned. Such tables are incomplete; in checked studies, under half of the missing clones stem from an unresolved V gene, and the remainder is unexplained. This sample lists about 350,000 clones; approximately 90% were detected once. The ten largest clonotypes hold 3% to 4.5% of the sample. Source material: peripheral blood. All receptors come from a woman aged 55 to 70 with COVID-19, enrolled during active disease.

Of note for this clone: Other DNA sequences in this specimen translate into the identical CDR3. The CDR3 sequence: CASSQVSTEAFF. CDR3 coding DNA: TGTGCCAGCAGCCAAGTTTCCACAGAAGCTTTCTTT. V usage is TRBV3-1 (or the pseudogene TRBV3-2) and J usage is TRBJ1-1; D is ambiguous. This CDR3 contains 12 residues. CDR1 is LGHDT, CDR2 YNNKEL, per germline (reference sequence). V was trimmed by 1 base and J by 8 bases, leaving 8 bases between them.

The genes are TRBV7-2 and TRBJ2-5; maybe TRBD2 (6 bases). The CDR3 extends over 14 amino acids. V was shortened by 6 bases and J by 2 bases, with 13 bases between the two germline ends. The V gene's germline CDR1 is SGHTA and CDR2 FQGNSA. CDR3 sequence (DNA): TGTGCCAGCAGGGGTGGGACTCTTCAAGAGACCCAGTACTTC. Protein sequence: CASRGGTLQETQYF.

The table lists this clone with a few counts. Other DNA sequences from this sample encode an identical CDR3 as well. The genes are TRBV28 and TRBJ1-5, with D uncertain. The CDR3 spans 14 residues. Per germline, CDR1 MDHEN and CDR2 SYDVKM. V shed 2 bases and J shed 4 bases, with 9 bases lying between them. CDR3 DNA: TGTGCCAGCAGTTTAACGGGGAGAAATCAGCCCCAGCATTTT. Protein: CASSLTGRNQPQHF.

CDR3 nucleotides: TGCGCCAGCAGCTTGGCCGGGGGGAACGAGGGGGAGACCCAGTACTTC. Its translation: CASSLAGGNEGETQYF. The chain links TRBV5-1 to TRBJ2-5; 7 bases are shared with TRBD2. Unmatched junction bases numbered 10, after V lost 0 bases and J lost 5 bases. Germline-derived CDR1 and CDR2 are SGHRS and YFSETQ. This CDR3 is built from 16 residues.

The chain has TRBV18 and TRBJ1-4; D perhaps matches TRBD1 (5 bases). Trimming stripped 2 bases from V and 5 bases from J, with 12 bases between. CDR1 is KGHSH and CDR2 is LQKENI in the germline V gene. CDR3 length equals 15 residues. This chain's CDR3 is CASSPRRQLNEKLFF. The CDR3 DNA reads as TGTGCCAGCTCACCAAGGCGACAGTTGAATGAAAAACTGTTTTTT.

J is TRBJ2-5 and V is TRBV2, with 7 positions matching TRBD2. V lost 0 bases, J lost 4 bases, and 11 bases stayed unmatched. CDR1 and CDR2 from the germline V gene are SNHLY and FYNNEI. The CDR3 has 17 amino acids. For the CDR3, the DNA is TGTGCCAGCAGTGAAGCCCCCGGGCGGGGGTGGGGAGAGACCCAGTACTTC. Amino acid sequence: CASSEAPGRGWGETQYF.

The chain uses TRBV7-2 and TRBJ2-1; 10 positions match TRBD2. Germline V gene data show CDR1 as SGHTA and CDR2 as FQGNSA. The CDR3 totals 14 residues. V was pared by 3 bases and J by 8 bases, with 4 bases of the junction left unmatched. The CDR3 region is CASSLGTSGDEQFF. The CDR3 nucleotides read TGTGCCAGCAGCTTGGGAACTAGCGGGGATGAGCAGTTCTTC.

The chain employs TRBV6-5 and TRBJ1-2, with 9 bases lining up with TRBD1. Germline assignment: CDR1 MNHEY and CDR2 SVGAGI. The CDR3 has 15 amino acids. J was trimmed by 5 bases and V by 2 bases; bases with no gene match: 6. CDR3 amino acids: CASSYARQGVYGYTF. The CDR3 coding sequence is TGTGCCAGCAGTTACGCCCGACAGGGGGTTTATGGCTACACCTTC.

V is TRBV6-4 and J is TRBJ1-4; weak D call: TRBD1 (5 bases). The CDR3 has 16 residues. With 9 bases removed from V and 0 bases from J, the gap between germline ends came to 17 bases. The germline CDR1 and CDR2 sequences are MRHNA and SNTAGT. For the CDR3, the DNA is TGTGCCAGACGGATAGGGGCCAAGACAACTAATGAAAAACTGTTTTTT. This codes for CARRIGAKTTNEKLFF.

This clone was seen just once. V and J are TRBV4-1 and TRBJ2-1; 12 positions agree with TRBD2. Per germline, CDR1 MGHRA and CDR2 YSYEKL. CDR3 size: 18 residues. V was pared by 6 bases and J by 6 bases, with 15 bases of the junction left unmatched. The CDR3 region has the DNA TGCGCCAGCAGTAACCCTCTAGCGGGGGGGCCTAAGCTCAATGAGCAGTTCTTC. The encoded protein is CASSNPLAGGPKLNEQFF.

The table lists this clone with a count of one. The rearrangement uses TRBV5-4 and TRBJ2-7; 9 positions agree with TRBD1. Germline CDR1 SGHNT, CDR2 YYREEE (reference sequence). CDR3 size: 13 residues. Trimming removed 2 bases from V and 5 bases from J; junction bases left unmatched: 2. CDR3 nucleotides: TGTGCCAGCAGCTTCGGGACAGGGAACGAGCAGTACTTC. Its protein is CASSFGTGNEQYF.

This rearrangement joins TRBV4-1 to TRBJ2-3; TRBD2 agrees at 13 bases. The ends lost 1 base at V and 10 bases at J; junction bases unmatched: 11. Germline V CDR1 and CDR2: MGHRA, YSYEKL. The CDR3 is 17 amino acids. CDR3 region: CASSQVSVTSGGSAQYF. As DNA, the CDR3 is TGCGCCAGCAGCCAAGTTTCCGTGACTAGCGGGGGGTCGGCGCAGTATTTT.

Here the CDR3 reads CASSLLPWAAFF. CDR3 in DNA: TGTGCCAGCAGTCTACTCCCGTGGGCAGCTTTCTTT. The chain joins TRBV28 to TRBJ1-1; no clear D. The CDR3 is 12 amino acids. Germline V gene data show CDR1 as MDHEN and CDR2 as SYDVKM. V gave up 5 bases and J gave up 10 bases, with 14 bases separating them.

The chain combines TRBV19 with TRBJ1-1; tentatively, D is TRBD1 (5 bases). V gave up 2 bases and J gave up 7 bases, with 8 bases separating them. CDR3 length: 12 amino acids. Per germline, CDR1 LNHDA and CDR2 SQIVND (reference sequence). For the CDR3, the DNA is TGTGCCAGTAGTATACGGGGACTTGAAGCTTTCTTT. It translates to CASSIRGLEAFF.

CDR3 DNA sequence: TGTGCCAGCAGCTGGAGGGGAACCGGGGAGCTGTTTTTT. Protein: CASSWRGTGELFF. The chain couples TRBV11-3 to TRBJ2-2; possible D gene TRBD2, 6 bases. Per the germline V gene, CDR1 is SGHNT and CDR2 is YENEEA. This CDR3 spans 13 amino acids. Between the trimmed V and J ends, which lost 4 bases and 5 bases, there was a span of 8 bases.

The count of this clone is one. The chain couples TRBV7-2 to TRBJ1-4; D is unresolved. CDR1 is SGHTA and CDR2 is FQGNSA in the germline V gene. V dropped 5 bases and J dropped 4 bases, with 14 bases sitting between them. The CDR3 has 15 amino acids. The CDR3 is CASSPTGPNNEKLFF. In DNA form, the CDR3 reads TGTGCCAGCAGCCCTACGGGTCCCAATAATGAAAAACTGTTTTTT.

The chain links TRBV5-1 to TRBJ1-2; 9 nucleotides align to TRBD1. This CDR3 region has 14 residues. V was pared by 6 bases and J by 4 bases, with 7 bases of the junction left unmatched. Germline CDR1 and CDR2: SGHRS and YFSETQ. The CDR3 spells CASTEGQGLYGYTF. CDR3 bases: TGCGCCAGCACCGAGGGACAGGGCCTCTATGGCTACACCTTC.

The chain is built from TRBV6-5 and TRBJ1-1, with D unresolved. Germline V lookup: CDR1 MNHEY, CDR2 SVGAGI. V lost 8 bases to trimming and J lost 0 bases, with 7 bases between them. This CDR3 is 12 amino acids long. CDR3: CASSQMNTEAFF. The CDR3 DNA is TGTGCCAGCTCACAGATGAACACTGAAGCTTTCTTT.

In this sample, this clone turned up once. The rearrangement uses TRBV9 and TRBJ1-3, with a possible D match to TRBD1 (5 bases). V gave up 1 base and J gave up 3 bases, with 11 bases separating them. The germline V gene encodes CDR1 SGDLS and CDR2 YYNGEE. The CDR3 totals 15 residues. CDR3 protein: CASSVSGSYGNTIYF. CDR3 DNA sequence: TGTGCCAGCAGCGTATCAGGGTCTTATGGAAACACCATATATTTT.

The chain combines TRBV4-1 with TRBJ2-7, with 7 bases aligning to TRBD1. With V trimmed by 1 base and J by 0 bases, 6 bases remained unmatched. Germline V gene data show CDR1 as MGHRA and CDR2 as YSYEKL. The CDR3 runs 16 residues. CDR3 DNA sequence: TGCGCCAGCAGCCAAGGGCCCGGGACAGCCTCCTACGAGCAGTACTTC. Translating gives CASSQGPGTASYEQYF.

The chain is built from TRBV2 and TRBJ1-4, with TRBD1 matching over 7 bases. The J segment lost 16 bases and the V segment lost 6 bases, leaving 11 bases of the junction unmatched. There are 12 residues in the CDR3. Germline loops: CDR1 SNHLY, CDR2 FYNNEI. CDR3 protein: CASRITPGQRFF. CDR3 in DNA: TGTGCCAGCAGAATAACCCCGGGACAGAGGTTTTTT.